This TCR beta chain was obtained from a study of blood T cells in healthy people across ages. CDR1 DFQATT and CDR2 SNEGSKA come from the germline V gene (reference sequence). The CDR3 consists of 14 residues. V was shortened by 3 bases and J by 2 bases, with 13 bases between the two germline ends. In regard to this clonotype: The target antigen is unknown.

Alongside a J-beta primer mix, a sample-barcoded 5' primer served in a second PCR lasting about 7 to 11 cycles. TCRdb re-derived calls from the 5' RACE reads in MiXCR, one entry per CDR3 protein. The repertoire holds over 1,200,000 distinct CDR3 sequences, with approximately 59% as singletons. Study-wide findings and caveats: In older individuals, TCR beta diversity per million T cells was lower, falling roughly linearly with age.

The receptor was isolated from a man between 18 and 35 years old in good health. This chain connects TRBV20-1 to TRBJ2-5; D may be TRBD2 (6 bases). The specimen sequenced was blood. This chain's CDR3 is CSASPGVGQETQYF. DNA for the CDR3: TGCAGTGCTAGTCCGGGAGTAGGACAAGAGACCCAGTACTTC.